The rows below give T cell receptor beta chains drawn from one sample of a study of CD8 T cells in ankylosing spondylitis. One entry per CDR3 protein results from TCRdb running MiXCR on the 5' RACE reads. The repertoire consists of 400,000 or so distinct CDR3 sequences, with 26% occurring once and the leading ten covering 0.89%. What was sequenced was blood, either unsorted or a sorted T cell fraction (not recorded which). The receptors were gathered from a male donor with ankylosing spondylitis. CDR3s include the opening cysteine and the closing phenylalanine or tryptophan. Each record gives: J gene, V gene, CDR3 protein.

J: TRBJ1-1; V: TRBV7-2; CDR3: CASSPTPGNTEAFF
J: TRBJ2-3; V: TRBV29-1; CDR3: CSVVPHGRVDTQYF
J: TRBJ1-4; V: TRBV27; CDR3: CASSCYSDRAGEKLFF
J: TRBJ2-3; V: TRBV24-1; CDR3: CATSDWTSGTTDTQYF
J: TRBJ1-1; V: TRBV3-1; CDR3: CASSHWGQGAEAFF
J: TRBJ1-1; V: TRBV6-5; CDR3: CASSYGDRNTEAFF
J: TRBJ2-1; V: TRBV20-1; CDR3: CSARETSGGNEQFF
J: TRBJ2-1; V: TRBV6-2/TRBV6-3; CDR3: CASTNSGRGDEQFF
J: TRBJ2-7; V: TRBV15; CDR3: CATSVEDLGSYEQYF
J: TRBJ1-5; V: TRBV6-1; CDR3: CATTGQGNLDNQPQHF
J: TRBJ2-1; V: TRBV30; CDR3: CAWSASQVNNEQFF
J: TRBJ1-1; V: TRBV3-1; CDR3: CASSHLGAAGATEAFF
J: TRBJ1-6; V: TRBV29-1; CDR3: CSVEVDEGSPLHF
J: TRBJ2-3; V: TRBV12-3/TRBV12-4; CDR3: CASSPGHSTDTQYF
J: TRBJ1-6; V: TRBV15; CDR3: CATSDTGSSYNSPLHF
J: TRBJ1-4; V: TRBV5-1; CDR3: CASSFSGADEKLFF
J: TRBJ1-2; V: TRBV5-1; CDR3: CASSSRTGTLYGYTF
J: TRBJ2-1; V: TRBV10-3; CDR3: CAISDPSASSYNEQFF
J: TRBJ1-5; V: TRBV12-3/TRBV12-4; CDR3: CASSLGLGYYSNQPQHF
J: TRBJ1-6; V: TRBV20-1; CDR3: CSARAGTEDSPLHF
J: TRBJ1-1; V: TRBV20-1; CDR3: CSVDRGLTEAFF
J: TRBJ1-2; V: TRBV2; CDR3: CASRRTGGDGRGYTF
J: TRBJ1-2; V: TRBV10-3; CDR3: CAISGGGASNYGYTF
J: TRBJ2-1; V: TRBV5-6; CDR3: CASSLGTGFKLREQFF
J: TRBJ2-5; V: TRBV12-5; CDR3: CASGEGISDQETQYF
J: TRBJ2-3; V: TRBV11-2; CDR3: CASSRRTGFWTDTQYF
J: TRBJ2-3; V: TRBV10-3; CDR3: CAISGQSGSGADTQYF
J: TRBJ1-1; V: TRBV5-1; CDR3: CASSLDWNTEAFF
J: TRBJ2-4; V: TRBV11-1; CDR3: CASSLARGQGTGAKNIQYF
J: TRBJ2-7; V: TRBV5-1; CDR3: CASSPNSGTSNEQYF
J: TRBJ2-5; V: TRBV7-9; CDR3: CASSLIREGDETQYF
J: TRBJ2-2; V: TRBV19; CDR3: CASLVLNTGELFF
J: TRBJ2-1; V: TRBV5-1; CDR3: CASSPSETSSYNEQFF
J: TRBJ2-6; V: TRBV28; CDR3: CASSLMYSGANVLTF
J: TRBJ2-1; V: TRBV10-3; CDR3: CAISEFPGARDEQFF
J: TRBJ1-2; V: TRBV24-1; CDR3: CATSEPGTGGGYGYTF
J: TRBJ2-7; V: TRBV29-1; CDR3: CSVEGQGGDEQYF
J: TRBJ1-1; V: TRBV20-1; CDR3: CSASPWTDGTEAFF
J: TRBJ1-1; V: TRBV3-1; CDR3: CASSKKQGWDTEAFF
J: TRBJ2-1; V: TRBV3-1; CDR3: CASSQDPAVNEQFF
J: TRBJ2-3; V: TRBV29-1; CDR3: CSVARDASNTDTQYF
J: TRBJ2-1; V: TRBV5-1; CDR3: CASSATSGRASNEQFF
J: TRBJ2-5; V: TRBV2; CDR3: CASSERTAQETQYF
J: TRBJ2-7; V: TRBV7-2; CDR3: CATRSRDTTYEQYF
J: TRBJ2-1; V: TRBV28; CDR3: CASSWTSHTYNEQFF
J: TRBJ1-4; V: TRBV6-6; CDR3: CASRHNEKLFF
J: TRBJ1-2; V: TRBV12-3/TRBV12-4; CDR3: CASSFGTGSGYTF
J: TRBJ2-7; V: TRBV20-1; CDR3: CSARDGQRVSYEQYF
J: TRBJ1-2; V: TRBV5-1; CDR3: CASSPGQGSDYGYTF
J: TRBJ2-2; V: TRBV4-2; CDR3: CASSGTRGGELFF